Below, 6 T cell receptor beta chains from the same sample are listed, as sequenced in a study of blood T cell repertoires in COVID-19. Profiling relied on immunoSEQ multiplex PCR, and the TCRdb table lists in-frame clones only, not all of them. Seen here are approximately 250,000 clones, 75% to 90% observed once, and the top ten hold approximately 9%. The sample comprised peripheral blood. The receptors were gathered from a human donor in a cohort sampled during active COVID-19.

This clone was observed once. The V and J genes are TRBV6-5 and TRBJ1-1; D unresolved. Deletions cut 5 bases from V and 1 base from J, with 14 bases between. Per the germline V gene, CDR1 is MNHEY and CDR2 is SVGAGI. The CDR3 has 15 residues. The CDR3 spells CASSPEVAPNTEAFF. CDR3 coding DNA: TGTGCCAGCAGTCCTGAGGTAGCTCCGAACACTGAAGCTTTCTTT.

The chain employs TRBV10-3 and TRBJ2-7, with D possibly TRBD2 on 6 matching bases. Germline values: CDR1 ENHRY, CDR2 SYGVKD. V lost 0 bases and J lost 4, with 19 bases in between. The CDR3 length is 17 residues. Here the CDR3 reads CAISESRGKTSWYEQYF. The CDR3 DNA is TGTGCCATCAGTGAGTCGAGGGGAAAGACTAGTTGGTACGAGCAGTACTTC.

The CDR3 reads CATSRWGGQNSNQPQHF. DNA of the CDR3: TGTGCCACCAGCAGATGGGGAGGACAAAATAGCAATCAGCCCCAGCATTTT. J is TRBJ1-5 and V is TRBV15; D may be TRBD1 (5 bases). The CDR3 runs to 17 residues. V was trimmed by 2 bases and J by 0 bases, leaving 14 bases between them. Per the germline V gene, CDR1 is LNHNV and CDR2 is YYDKDF (reference sequence).

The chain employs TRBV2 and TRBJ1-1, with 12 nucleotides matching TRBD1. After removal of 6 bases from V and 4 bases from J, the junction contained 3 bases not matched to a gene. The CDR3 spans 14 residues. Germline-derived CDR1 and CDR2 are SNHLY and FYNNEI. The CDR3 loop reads CASRGTGGLTEAFF. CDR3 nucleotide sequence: TGTGCCAGCAGAGGGACAGGGGGCCTCACTGAAGCTTTCTTT.

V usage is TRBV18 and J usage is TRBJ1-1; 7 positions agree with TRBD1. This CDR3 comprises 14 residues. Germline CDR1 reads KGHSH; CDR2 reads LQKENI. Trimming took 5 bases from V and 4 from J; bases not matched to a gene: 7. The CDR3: CASSSQGPTTEAFF. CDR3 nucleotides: TGTGCCAGCTCATCACAGGGGCCGACCACTGAAGCTTTCTTT.

The CDR3 DNA is TGTGCCAGCAGCTTGGGCGGGGACTACGAGCAGTACTTC. Encoded protein: CASSLGGDYEQYF. This chain joins TRBV5-4 and TRBJ2-7, with a possible D match to TRBD2 (6 bases). Trimming cost V 0 bases and J 3 bases, with 7 bases left between them. Per germline, CDR1 SGHNT and CDR2 YYREEE (reference sequence). The CDR3 sequence is 13 residues long.